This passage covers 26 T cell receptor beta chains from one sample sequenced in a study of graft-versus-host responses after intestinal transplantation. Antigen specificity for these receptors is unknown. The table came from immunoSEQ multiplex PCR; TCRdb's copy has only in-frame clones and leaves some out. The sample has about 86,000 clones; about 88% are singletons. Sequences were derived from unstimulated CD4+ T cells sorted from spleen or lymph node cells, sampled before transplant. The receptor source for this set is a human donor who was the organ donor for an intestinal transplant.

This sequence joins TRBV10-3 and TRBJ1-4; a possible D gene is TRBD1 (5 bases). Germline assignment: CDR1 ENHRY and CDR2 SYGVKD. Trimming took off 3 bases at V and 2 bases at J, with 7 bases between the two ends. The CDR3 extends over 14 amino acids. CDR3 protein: CAISDRGTNEKLFF. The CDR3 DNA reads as TGTGCCATCAGTGACCGGGGGACTAATGAAAAACTGTTTTTT.

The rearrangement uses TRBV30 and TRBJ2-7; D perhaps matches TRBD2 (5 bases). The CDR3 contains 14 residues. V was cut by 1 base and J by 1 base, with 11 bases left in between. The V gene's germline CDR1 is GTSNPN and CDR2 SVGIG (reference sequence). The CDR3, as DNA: TGTGCCTGGAGTGCCGTAGCGTTATCCTACGAGCAGTACTTC. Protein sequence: CAWSAVALSYEQYF. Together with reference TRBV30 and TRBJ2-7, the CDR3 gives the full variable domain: SQTIHQWPATLVQPVGSPLSLECTVEGTSNPNLYWYRQAAGRGLQLLFYSVGIGQISSEVPQNLSASRPQDRQFILSSKKLLLSDSGFYLCAWSAVALSYEQYFGPGTRLTVT.

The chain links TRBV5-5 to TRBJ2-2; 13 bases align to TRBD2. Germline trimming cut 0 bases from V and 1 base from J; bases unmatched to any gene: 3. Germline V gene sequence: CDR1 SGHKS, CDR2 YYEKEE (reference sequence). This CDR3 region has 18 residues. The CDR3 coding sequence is TGTGCCAGCAGCTTGGGATGGACTAGCGGGGGGAACACCGGGGAGCTGTTTTTT. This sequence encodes CASSLGWTSGGNTGELFF.

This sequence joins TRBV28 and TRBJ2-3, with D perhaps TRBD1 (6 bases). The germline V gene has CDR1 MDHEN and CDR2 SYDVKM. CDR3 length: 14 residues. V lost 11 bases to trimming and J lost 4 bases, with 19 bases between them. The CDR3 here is CAAQGPGSADTQYF. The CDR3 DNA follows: TGTGCCGCACAGGGTCCAGGGTCTGCAGATACGCAGTATTTT.

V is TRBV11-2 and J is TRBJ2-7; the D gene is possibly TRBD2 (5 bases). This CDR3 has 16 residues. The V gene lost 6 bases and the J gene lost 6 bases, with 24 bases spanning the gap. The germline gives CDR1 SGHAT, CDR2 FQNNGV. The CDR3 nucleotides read TGTGCCAGCAGACAAACAACGGGGAAGGGATTGGGCGAGCAGTACTTC. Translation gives CASRQTTGKGLGEQYF.

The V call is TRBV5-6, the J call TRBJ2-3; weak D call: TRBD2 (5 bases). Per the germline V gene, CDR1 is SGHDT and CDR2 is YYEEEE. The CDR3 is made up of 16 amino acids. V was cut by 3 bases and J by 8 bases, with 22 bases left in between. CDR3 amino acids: CASSSDFAQISATQYF. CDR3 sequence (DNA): TGTGCCAGCAGCTCGGACTTCGCCCAGATCTCGGCTACGCAGTATTTT.

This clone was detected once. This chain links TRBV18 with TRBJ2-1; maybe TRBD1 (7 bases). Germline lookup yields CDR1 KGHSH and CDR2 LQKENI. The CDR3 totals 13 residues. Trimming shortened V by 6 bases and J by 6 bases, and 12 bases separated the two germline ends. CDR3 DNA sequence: TGTGCCAGCTCCAGGGGGGCGGGCAATGAGCAGTTCTTC. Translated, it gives CASSRGAGNEQFF.

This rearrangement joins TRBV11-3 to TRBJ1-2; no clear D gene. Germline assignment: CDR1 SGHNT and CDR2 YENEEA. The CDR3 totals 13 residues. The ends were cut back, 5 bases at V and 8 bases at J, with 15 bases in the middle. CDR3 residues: CASSPRDPGGYTF. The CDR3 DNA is TGTGCCAGCAGCCCTCGGGATCCTGGGGGCTACACCTTC.

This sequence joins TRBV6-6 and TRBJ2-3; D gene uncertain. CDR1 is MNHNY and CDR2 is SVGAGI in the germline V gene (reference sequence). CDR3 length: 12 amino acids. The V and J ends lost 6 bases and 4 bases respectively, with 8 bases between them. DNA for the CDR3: TGTGCCAGCAGCACGGAGCCAGATACGCAGTATTTT. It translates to CASSTEPDTQYF.

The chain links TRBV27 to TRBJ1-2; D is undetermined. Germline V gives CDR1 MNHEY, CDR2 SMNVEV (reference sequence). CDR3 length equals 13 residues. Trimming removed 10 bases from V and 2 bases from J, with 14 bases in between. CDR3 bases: TGTGCCACCGGGAGGCAATCCAACTATGGCTACACCTTC. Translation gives CATGRQSNYGYTF.

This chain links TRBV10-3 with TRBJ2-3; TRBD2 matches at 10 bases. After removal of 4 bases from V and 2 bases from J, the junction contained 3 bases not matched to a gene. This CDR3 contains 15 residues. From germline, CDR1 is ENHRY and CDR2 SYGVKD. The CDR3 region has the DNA TGTGCCATCAGTGGGACTAGCGGATACACAGATACGCAGTATTTT. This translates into CAISGTSGYTDTQYF.

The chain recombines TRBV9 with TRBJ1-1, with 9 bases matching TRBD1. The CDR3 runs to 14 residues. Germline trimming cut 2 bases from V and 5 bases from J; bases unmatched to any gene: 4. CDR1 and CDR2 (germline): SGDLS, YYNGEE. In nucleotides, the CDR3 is TGTGCCAGCAGCGTCGCCGGGACAGGGACTGAAGCTTTCTTT. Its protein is CASSVAGTGTEAFF.

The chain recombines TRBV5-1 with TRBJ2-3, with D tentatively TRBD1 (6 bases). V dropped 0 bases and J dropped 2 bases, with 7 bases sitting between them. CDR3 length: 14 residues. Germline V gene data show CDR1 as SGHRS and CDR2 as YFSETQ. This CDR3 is CASSLDRDTDTQYF. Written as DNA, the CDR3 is TGCGCCAGCAGCTTGGACAGGGACACAGATACGCAGTATTTT.

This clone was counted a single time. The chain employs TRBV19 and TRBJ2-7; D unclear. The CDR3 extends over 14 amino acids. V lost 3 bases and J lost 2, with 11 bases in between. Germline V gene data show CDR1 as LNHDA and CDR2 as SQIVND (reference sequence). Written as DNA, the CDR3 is TGTGCCAGTAGTATCCGAGTGCCCCCCTACGAGCAGTACTTC. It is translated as CASSIRVPPYEQYF.

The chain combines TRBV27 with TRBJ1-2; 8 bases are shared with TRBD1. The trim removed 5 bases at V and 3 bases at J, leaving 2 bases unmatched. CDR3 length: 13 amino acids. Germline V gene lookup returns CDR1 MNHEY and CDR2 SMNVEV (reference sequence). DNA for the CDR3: TGTGCCAGCAGTGGACAGGGTTACTATGGCTACACCTTC. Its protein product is CASSGQGYYGYTF.

The CDR3 coding sequence is TGTGCCAGTAGTATTGGGGGGGCGCCCCCCTACGAGCAGTACTTC. As protein: CASSIGGAPPYEQYF. J is TRBJ2-7 and V is TRBV19; D possibly corresponds to TRBD2 (7 bases). This CDR3 comprises 15 residues. V was shortened by 3 bases and J by 2 bases, with 14 bases between the two germline ends. Germline lookup yields CDR1 LNHDA and CDR2 SQIVND (reference sequence).

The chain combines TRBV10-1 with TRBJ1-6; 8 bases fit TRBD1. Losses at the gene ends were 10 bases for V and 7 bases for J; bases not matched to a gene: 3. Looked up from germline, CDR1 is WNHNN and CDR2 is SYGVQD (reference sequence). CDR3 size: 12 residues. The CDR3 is CATGGENSPLHF. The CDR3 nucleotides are TGCGCCACAGGGGGCGAGAATTCACCCCTCCACTTT.

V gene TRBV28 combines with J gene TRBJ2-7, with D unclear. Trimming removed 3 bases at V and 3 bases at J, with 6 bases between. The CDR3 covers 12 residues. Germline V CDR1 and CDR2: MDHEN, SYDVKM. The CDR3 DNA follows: TGTGCCAGCAGTTTGGCCAGCTACGAGCAGTACTTC. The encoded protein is CASSLASYEQYF.

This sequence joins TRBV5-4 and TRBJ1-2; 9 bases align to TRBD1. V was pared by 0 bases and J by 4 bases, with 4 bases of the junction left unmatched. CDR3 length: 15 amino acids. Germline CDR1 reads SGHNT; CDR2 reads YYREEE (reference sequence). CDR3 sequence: CASSLEDRGSYGYTF. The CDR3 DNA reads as TGTGCCAGCAGCTTGGAGGACAGGGGAAGCTATGGCTACACCTTC.

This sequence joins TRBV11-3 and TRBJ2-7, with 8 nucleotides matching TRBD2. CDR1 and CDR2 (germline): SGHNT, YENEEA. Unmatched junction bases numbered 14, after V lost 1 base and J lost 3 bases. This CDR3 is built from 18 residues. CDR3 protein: CASSLVASMAGGFYEQYF. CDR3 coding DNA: TGTGCCAGCAGCTTAGTGGCGTCGATGGCGGGGGGTTTCTACGAGCAGTACTTC.

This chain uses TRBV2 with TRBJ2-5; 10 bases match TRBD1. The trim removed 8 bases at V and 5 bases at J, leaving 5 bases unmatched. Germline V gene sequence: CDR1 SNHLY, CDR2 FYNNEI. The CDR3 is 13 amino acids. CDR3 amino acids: CASGRTGGETQYF. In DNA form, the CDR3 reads TGTGCCAGCGGCCGGACAGGGGGGGAGACCCAGTACTTC.

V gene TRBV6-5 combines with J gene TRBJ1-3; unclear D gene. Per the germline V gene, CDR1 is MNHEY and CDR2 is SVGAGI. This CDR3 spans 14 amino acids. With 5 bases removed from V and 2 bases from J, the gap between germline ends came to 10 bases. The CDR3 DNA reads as TGTGCCAGCAGTCCCCAGACTCCTGGAAACACCATATATTTT. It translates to CASSPQTPGNTIYF.

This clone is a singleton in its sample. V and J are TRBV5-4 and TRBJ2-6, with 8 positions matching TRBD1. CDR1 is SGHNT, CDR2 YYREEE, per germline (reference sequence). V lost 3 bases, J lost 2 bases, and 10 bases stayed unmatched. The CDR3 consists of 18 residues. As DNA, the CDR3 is TGTGCCAGCAGCTCACCTAGGACAGGGCAAACTGGGGCCAACGTCCTGACTTTC. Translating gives CASSSPRTGQTGANVLTF.

The CDR3, as DNA: TGTGCCATCAGTGCGATCGGACAGGGCAGGTTTGGGGCCGGCTATGGCTACACCTTC. Residues: CAISAIGQGRFGAGYGYTF. The chain recombines TRBV10-3 with TRBJ1-2; TRBD1 matches at 8 bases. The V gene's germline CDR1 is ENHRY and CDR2 SYGVKD. The CDR3 is 19 residues long. Trimming cost V 4 bases and J 4 bases; bases outside gene matches: 20.

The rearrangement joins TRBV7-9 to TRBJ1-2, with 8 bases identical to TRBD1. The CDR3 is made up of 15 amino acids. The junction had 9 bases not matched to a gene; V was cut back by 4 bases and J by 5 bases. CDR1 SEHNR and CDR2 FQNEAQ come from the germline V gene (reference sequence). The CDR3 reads CASSSWTGTAYGYTF. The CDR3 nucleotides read TGTGCCAGCAGCTCATGGACAGGGACGGCGTATGGCTACACCTTC.

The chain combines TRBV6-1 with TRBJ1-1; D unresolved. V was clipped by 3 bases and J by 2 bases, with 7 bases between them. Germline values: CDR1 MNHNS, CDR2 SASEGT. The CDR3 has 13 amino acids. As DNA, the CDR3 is TGTGCCAGCAGTGACGGGGTCAACACTGAAGCTTTCTTT. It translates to CASSDGVNTEAFF.